This T cell receptor (beta chain) was profiled in a study of brain T cells in children with intractable seizures. Clones were sequenced by immunoSEQ multiplex PCR, and TCRdb holds only the in-frame ones, with some missing. The sample shows about 320,000 clones, about 93% of them seen only once. The time point is: blood from clinic visit 5 months post-surgery; TSC patient then seizure free. Pre-surgery treatment included at least one anti-epileptic drug. The clonotype was recovered from a boy in the first two years of life with tuberous sclerosis and intractable seizures. Sequenced material: peripheral blood, taken more than 4 months after surgery.

The CDR3 loop reads CASSPQGGETQYF. CDR3 nucleotide sequence: TGTGCCAGCAGTCCTCAGGGTGGCGAGACCCAGTACTTC. The rearrangement uses TRBV27 and TRBJ2-5, with D possibly being TRBD1 (5 bases). The CDR3 totals 13 residues. Trimming pared 5 bases from V and 5 bases from J, leaving 12 bases between. Germline loops: CDR1 MNHEY, CDR2 SMNVEV (reference sequence).